A selection of T cell receptor beta chains follows, all from one sample in a study of blood T cell repertoires in COVID-19. Clones were sequenced by immunoSEQ multiplex PCR, and TCRdb holds only the in-frame ones, with some missing. The sample lists about 250,000 clones; about four fifths were seen once. Sequencing was performed on peripheral blood. These receptors came from a man older than 75 with acute or convalescent COVID-19. Each CDR3 is given with its conserved first and last residue. The order of the fields is CDR3 DNA, CDR3 protein, D gene, clone size, J gene, V gene. D genes are given only for firm matches. Size is stated for part of the rows, as once, few or many counts, or as a class when the clone is expanded.

TGTGCCAGCTCACTACAGGGGGCTATTGGGCCCCAGCATTTT CASSLQGAIGPQHF TRBD1 few TRBJ1-5 TRBV18
TGTGCCAGCAGAACTAGCGACACAGATACGCAGTATTTT CASRTSDTDTQYF TRBD2 . TRBJ2-3 TRBV6-5
TGTGCCAGCAGCTTAGGAGGCTCCCCCTCCTACGAGCAGTACTTC CASSLGGSPSYEQYF . . TRBJ2-7 TRBV11-2
TGCGCCAGCAGCTTGATTCTCGGTCCGGGAGGCGGCTACACCTTC CASSLILGPGGGYTF . . TRBJ1-2 TRBV5-1
TGTGCCAGCAGCTTAGGACTAGCGGGAGAGACAGATACGCAGTATTTT CASSLGLAGETDTQYF TRBD2 . TRBJ2-3 TRBV7-9
TGTGCCAGTAGTAGCGGGAGAGATTACGAGCAGTACTTC CASSSGRDYEQYF TRBD2 few TRBJ2-7 TRBV19
TGCGCCAGCAGCCAACCGACTAGCTCCTACAATGAGCAGTTCTTC CASSQPTSSYNEQFF . . TRBJ2-1 TRBV5-1
TGTGCCACCCAGCCGCGGGCTAGTGGCACCGGGGAGCTGTTTTTT CATQPRASGTGELFF . . TRBJ2-2 TRBV3-1/TRBV3-2
TGTGCCAGTAGCAGGCGGGGGGCAGGTGGGGCCAACGTCCTGACTTTC CASSRRGAGGANVLTF TRBD2 once TRBJ2-6 TRBV19
TGTGCCAGCAGCCCCAGACTAGCGGGGGCCACAGATACGCAGTATTTT CASSPRLAGATDTQYF TRBD2 . TRBJ2-3 TRBV6-7
TGTGCCATCCAGGCAGCAGCGGGAGTTAGTTACAATGAGCAGTTCTTC CAIQAAAGVSYNEQFF TRBD2 . TRBJ2-1 TRBV10-3
TGCGCCAGCAGCTGGACTAGCGGGAGGGCCTCAGTAAACAATGAGCAGTTCTTC CASSWTSGRASVNNEQFF TRBD2 once TRBJ2-1 TRBV5-1
TGTGCCAGCAGGCCACCGGGACAAGACTACGAGCAGTACTTC CASRPPGQDYEQYF . . TRBJ2-7 TRBV6-6
TGTGCCAGCACCCAGGGGCAGGGTAGACAGCCCCAGCATTTT CASTQGQGRQPQHF . . TRBJ1-5 TRBV3-1/TRBV3-2
TGTGCCAGCAGCGCCGGAGGTCCGGGCACAGATACGCAGTATTTT CASSAGGPGTDTQYF . . TRBJ2-3 TRBV9